A selection of T cell receptor beta chains follows, all from one sample in a study of radiotherapy plus CTLA-4 blockade in lung cancer. Measured with immunoSEQ multiplex PCR; TCRdb has only the in-frame clones, and not every one. The data contain about 68,000 clones, around 80% of them singletons. The material sequenced was peripheral blood, taken from a patient treated with radiotherapy plus ipilimumab. Every receptor here comes from a human donor with non-small cell lung cancer who had a complete response to radiotherapy plus ipilimumab. Both conserved end residues are part of each CDR3.

V gene | CDR3 protein
TRBV10-3 | CAISNPSGAYEQYF
TRBV7-9 | CASSTKSADTQYF
TRBV11-2 | CASRGVFEETQYF
TRBV7-2 | CASSPNQGGDIQYF
TRBV7-9 | CASSLVGIYGYTF
TRBV5-1 | CASSLRGNMNTEAFF
TRBV6-1 | CASSMEGATYEQYF
TRBV5-8 | CASSAGQTNQPQHF
TRBV4-3 | CASSLAAGAGSGNTIYF
TRBV5-4 | CASSSRTGLYEQYF
TRBV7-2 | CASSLGIHQPQHF
TRBV5-1 | CASSIAGGQETQYF
TRBV29-1 | CSVGTTGPNQPQHF
TRBV2 | CASSGEGWGFRNEQFF
TRBV7-9 | CASSLGGTRTGELFF
TRBV7-6 | CASSLRGQGGTGELFF
TRBV15 | CATSTLTSGGGPGSYEQYF
TRBV9 | CASSVGTGGDTEAFF
TRBV9 | CASSVDPGGNTGELFF
TRBV9 | CASSDPGGTGNTIYF
TRBV6-6 | CASSFGQRGYNQPQHF
TRBV2 | CASRFDRDNYGYTF
TRBV5-1 | CASSFSLRTDTQYF
TRBV7-2 | CASSLGTARTEAFF
TRBV7-9 | CASSRRGTNEKLFF
TRBV6-1 | CASSEGGSYSNQPQHF
TRBV7-7 | CASSGQAGLNTGELFF
TRBV11-2 | CASSPRITQETQYF
TRBV5-1 | CASSSKSGLAGNEQFF
TRBV6-5 | CASMGTAGPGELFF
TRBV7-2 | CASSYSGTDYGYTF
TRBV30 | CAWSDSGSSYNSPLHF
TRBV6-5 | CASIPSTVNQPQHF
TRBV27 | CASSPRVAGATDTQYF
TRBV7-2 | CASSPQGGNEKLFF
TRBV2 | CASRPGQGGNQPQHF
TRBV11-2 | CASRAGGPDEQYF
TRBV11-2 | CASSLGRSLAGGSTDTQYF
TRBV4-1 | CASSQEPAPTYNEQFF
TRBV7-9 | CASSLIELFTGELFF
TRBV6-5 | CASSYGGFETYEQYF
TRBV19 | CASVQGSANYGYTF
TRBV6-5 | CASSSGYNYGYTF
TRBV2 | CASPPPGQEETQYF
TRBV11-3 | CASSRGTTGPTQYF